These 23 T cell receptor beta chains were sequenced from one sample in a study of cytomegalovirus exposure and HLA in healthy donors. It was with 60 Vbeta and 13 Jbeta primers that the PCR ran. Some clones are missing from TCRdb's copy, which holds only in-frame ones; the method was immunoSEQ multiplex PCR. The profile shows about 190,000 clones, more than 65% of them singletons. Sequencing used PBMCs. These receptors all stem from a woman aged 25 to 45 in good health and CMV-seropositive.

V and J are TRBV6-4 and TRBJ2-7, with D possibly TRBD2 on 5 matching bases. Germline CDR1 and CDR2: MRHNA and SNTAGT. This CDR3 comprises 16 residues. V was cut by 1 base and J by 0 bases, with 13 bases left in between. The CDR3 bases are TGTGCCAGCAGTGACTTTTGGACTTTGAGCTCCTACGAGCAGTACTTC. Protein product: CASSDFWTLSSYEQYF.

The V gene is TRBV7-9, the J gene TRBJ2-5, with 8 positions matching TRBD2. Per the germline V gene, CDR1 is SEHNR and CDR2 is FQNEAQ (reference sequence). V lost 1 base and J lost 1; bases outside the gene matches: 2. The CDR3 is 15 amino acids. CDR3 DNA sequence: TGTGCCAGCAGCTTAGGCACTAGCGGCCAAGAGACCCAGTACTTC. Encoded protein: CASSLGTSGQETQYF.

V and J are TRBV27 and TRBJ2-5; 8 bases align to TRBD2. The J call may be wrong; the DNA end is better matched by TRBJ2-7. Germline V CDR1 and CDR2: MNHEY, SMNVEV (reference sequence). CDR3 size: 15 residues. CDR3 residues: CASSLRLAKRYEQYF. The CDR3 region has the DNA TGTGCCAGCAGTTTAAGACTAGCGAAAAGATACGAGCAGTACTTC.

Written as DNA, the CDR3 is TGTGCCAGCATGAGCCGGGGTTTCCAAGAGACCCAGTACTTC. Encoded protein: CASMSRGFQETQYF. The V call is TRBV6-7, the J call TRBJ2-5; a weak D match, TRBD2 (5 bases). TRBV6-7 is treated as an ORF (open reading frame) with a function not yet certain. The V end was cut by 7 bases, the J end by 1 base, with 13 bases between. The CDR3 is 14 amino acids.

This clone turned up a few times. The chain uses TRBV4-1 and TRBJ1-1; tentative D call: TRBD1 (6 bases). The germline V and J ends were trimmed by 0 bases and 4 bases, with 12 bases remaining between them. The CDR3 consists of 15 residues. Germline CDR1 and CDR2: MGHRA and YSYEKL. The CDR3 bases are TGCGCCAGCAGCCAAGAAGGGGGTGGGGGCACTGAAGCTTTCTTT. Amino acid sequence: CASSQEGGGGTEAFF.

This clone showed up just a few times. V and J are TRBV6-4 and TRBJ2-1; 11 nucleotides agree with TRBD2. The CDR3 runs to 16 residues. Losses at the gene ends were 3 bases for V and 8 bases for J; bases not matched to a gene: 9. Germline CDR1 and CDR2: MRHNA and SNTAGT. CDR3 residues: CASSDPTSGMVYEQFF. The CDR3 DNA follows: TGTGCCAGCAGTGATCCGACTAGCGGGATGGTCTATGAGCAGTTCTTC.

The chain is built from TRBV9 and TRBJ2-5, with 8 bases matching TRBD2. The J call is uncertain, as TRBJ2-7 better fits the DNA end. This CDR3 spans 15 amino acids. CDR1 and CDR2 from the germline V gene are SGDLS and YYNGEE. The CDR3 DNA reads as TGTGCCAGCAGCGTAGATGCGGGAGGCCCGAGCGAGCAGTACTTC. Translated: CASSVDAGGPSEQYF.

The sample holds one count of this clone. J is TRBJ2-5 and V is TRBV10-2, with D possibly being TRBD2 (6 bases). Germline lookup yields CDR1 WSHSY and CDR2 SAAADI. Trimming left V 3 bases short and J 11 bases short, with 22 bases between. This CDR3 region has 15 residues. CDR3 DNA sequence: TGCGCCAGCAGTGACGGAGCGGGCAACATGGGGGAGCAGTACTTC. Protein product: CASSDGAGNMGEQYF.

This clone was counted a few times. V usage is TRBV4-1 and J usage is TRBJ2-7; 7 nucleotides line up with TRBD1. CDR1 is MGHRA and CDR2 is YSYEKL in the germline V gene. V was clipped by 2 bases and J by 5 bases; unmatched bases: 3. The CDR3 is 13 residues long. The CDR3 spells CASSQPQGNEQYF. CDR3 nucleotides: TGCGCCAGCAGCCAACCACAGGGGAACGAGCAGTACTTC.

V is TRBV13 and J is TRBJ2-7, with a weak D call TRBD2 (6 bases). The V gene lost 5 bases and the J gene lost 5 bases, with 10 bases spanning the gap. The CDR3 length is 12 residues. Germline V gene data show CDR1 as PRHDT and CDR2 as FYEKMQ (reference sequence). The CDR3 bases are TGTGCCAGCAGCCTCGGGGGTAACGAGCAGTACTTC. The encoded protein is CASSLGGNEQYF. Full variable domain (remainder filled in from reference TRBV13 and TRBJ2-7): AAGVIQSPRHLIKEKRETATLKCYPIPRHDTVYWYQQGPGQDPQFLISFYEKMQSDKGSIPDRFSAQQFSDYHSELNMSSLELGDSALYFCASSLGGNEQYFGPGTRLTVT.

The rearrangement links TRBV5-6 to TRBJ2-1; no clear D gene. V shed 7 bases and J shed 2 bases, with 7 bases lying between them. CDR3 length: 12 amino acids. The germline V gene has CDR1 SGHDT and CDR2 YYEEEE. The CDR3 sequence: CASGATYNEQFF. CDR3 in DNA: TGTGCCAGCGGAGCGACCTACAATGAGCAGTTCTTC.

CDR3 in amino acids: CASSTRTGGTEAFF. As DNA, the CDR3 is TGCGCCAGCAGCACACGGACAGGGGGGACTGAAGCTTTCTTT. The chain joins TRBV5-1 to TRBJ1-1; 10 bases are shared with TRBD1. V shed 4 bases, J shed 5 bases, and the junction held 5 bases outside the gene matches. The germline gives CDR1 SGHRS, CDR2 YFSETQ. The CDR3 sequence is 14 residues long.

CDR3 DNA: TGTGCCAGCAGTGAAGCGCGACCCAGGGCGAATTCACCCCTCCACTTT. Its translation is CASSEARPRANSPLHF. This sequence joins TRBV6-1 and TRBJ1-6, with a weak D call TRBD1 (5 bases). The CDR3 length is 16 residues. Trimming took 0 bases from V and 7 from J, leaving 13 bases between them. Germline V gene sequence: CDR1 MNHNS, CDR2 SASEGT.

The chain links TRBV6-5 to TRBJ1-2; TRBD1 is a possible D gene (6 bases). V lost 7 bases, J lost 4 bases, and 13 bases lay in between. This CDR3 comprises 13 residues. Germline V gene data show CDR1 as MNHEY and CDR2 as SVGAGI. The CDR3 DNA reads TGTGCCAGCAACGGGGGGCCCTCCTATGGCTACACCTTC. It codes for CASNGGPSYGYTF.

The rearrangement links TRBV2 to TRBJ2-7, with D unclear. Trimming cost V 7 bases and J 6 bases, with 19 bases left between them. CDR3 length: 14 residues. Germline CDR1 and CDR2: SNHLY and FYNNEI. CDR3 in amino acids: CASTKRGPSPEQYF. DNA of the CDR3: TGTGCCAGCACCAAACGAGGCCCCTCCCCCGAGCAGTACTTC.

A remark on this clone: Other DNA sequences in this sample translate to the same CDR3. This rearrangement joins TRBV28 to TRBJ2-7; TRBD1 matches 10 bases. CDR1 is MDHEN, CDR2 SYDVKM, per germline. V lost 11 bases, J lost 3 bases, and 4 bases stayed unmatched. The length of the CDR3 is 12 residues. As DNA, the CDR3 is TGTGCCTCACGGACAGGGGGCTACGAGCAGTACTTC. As protein: CASRTGGYEQYF. The full variable domain, with the rest looked up from reference TRBV28 and TRBJ2-7, is DVKVTQSSRYLVKRTGEKVFLECVQDMDHENMFWYRQDPGLGLRLIYFSYDVKMKEKGDIPEGYSVSREKKERFSLILESASTNQTSMYLCASRTGGYEQYFGPGTRLTVT.

CDR3 bases: TGTGCCATCAGGGAGGACGGGAGGGCCAATGAGCAGTTCTTC. Translated: CAIREDGRANEQFF. The chain is built from TRBV10-3 and TRBJ2-1; 8 nucleotides line up with TRBD2. This CDR3 spans 14 amino acids. V lost 6 bases to trimming and J lost 6 bases; unmatched junction nucleotides: 7. Germline lookup yields CDR1 ENHRY and CDR2 SYGVKD.

V is TRBV6-1 and J is TRBJ2-7; 7 positions match TRBD2. V dropped 5 bases and J dropped 0; count of bases not matched to a gene: 4. Germline V gene data show CDR1 as MNHNS and CDR2 as SASEGT. This CDR3 contains 14 residues. The CDR3 loop reads CASSPSGSSYEQYF. CDR3 DNA: TGTGCCAGCAGTCCTAGCGGAAGCTCCTACGAGCAGTACTTC.

This chain uses TRBV11-2 with TRBJ2-3; 10 bases fit TRBD2. The CDR3 contains 17 residues. V lost 1 base to trimming and J lost 6 bases; unmatched junction nucleotides: 10. Germline V CDR1 and CDR2: SGHAT, FQNNGV. In DNA form, the CDR3 reads TGTGCCAGCAGCTTAGTTCCTAGCGGGAGCATTCGGGATACGCAGTATTTT. Its translation is CASSLVPSGSIRDTQYF.

DNA of the CDR3: TGTGCCAGTAGTCTCGGGACAGGGGGGGGTCGCAATCAGCCCCAGCATTTT. Translating it yields CASSLGTGGGRNQPQHF. J is TRBJ1-5 and V is TRBV19; TRBD1 matches at 11 bases. Germline-derived CDR1 and CDR2 are LNHDA and SQIVND (reference sequence). This CDR3 contains 17 residues. V shed 5 bases and J 2 bases; nucleotides not matched to a gene: 8.

This chain links TRBV4-1 with TRBJ2-7; weak D call: TRBD2 (5 bases). This CDR3 comprises 16 residues. V shed 0 bases and J shed 2 bases, with 14 bases lying between them. The V gene's germline CDR1 is MGHRA and CDR2 YSYEKL. The DNA of the CDR3 is TGCGCCAGCAGCCAAGATCCCTATGATAGCGCCTACGAGCAGTACTTC. This sequence encodes CASSQDPYDSAYEQYF.

The chain couples TRBV5-4 to TRBJ2-7; 7 bases fit TRBD1. V was clipped by 3 bases and J by 7 bases; unmatched bases: 1. The CDR3 runs to 11 residues. The V gene's germline CDR1 is SGHNT and CDR2 YYREEE (reference sequence). In nucleotides, the CDR3 is TGTGCCAGCAGCTGGGGACAGGAGCAGTACTTC. This encodes CASSWGQEQYF.

The chain links TRBV6-5 to TRBJ2-1, with 7 bases lining up with TRBD2. Looked up from germline, CDR1 is MNHEY and CDR2 is SVGAGI. The junction had 0 bases not matched to a gene; V was cut back by 4 bases and J by 6 bases. There are 12 residues in the CDR3. CDR3 in amino acids: CASSWGGNEQFF. CDR3 nucleotides: TGTGCCAGCAGTTGGGGGGGCAATGAGCAGTTCTTC.